These T cell receptor beta chains were read from a single sample in a study of blood T cell repertoires in COVID-19. The protocol was immunoSEQ multiplex PCR, while the TCRdb copy is restricted to in-frame clones and leaves out a portion. Of about 93,000 clones listed, around 90% are singletons. Sequencing was done on a sample of peripheral blood. The receptor source for this set is a human donor with active COVID-19. The donor label of this sample is uncertain. Each CDR3 is given with its conserved first and last residue. D genes are given only for firm matches. Clone size appears in some rows only: once, few, many, or a class for an expanded clone.

TRBD1	TRBJ1-6	NA	TRBV5-5	CASSLVGTANSPLHF	TGTGCCAGCAGCTTGGTGGGGACAGCTAATTCACCCCTCCACTTT
NA	TRBJ2-6	few	TRBV3-1/TRBV3-2	CASSQRVSGANVLTF	TGTGCCAGCAGCCAACGGGTCTCTGGGGCCAACGTCCTGACTTTC
TRBD1	TRBJ1-1	NA	TRBV27	CASSSRQGAYPNTEAFF	TGTGCCAGCAGTTCTAGACAGGGGGCTTACCCCAACACTGAAGCTTTCTTT
NA	TRBJ1-1	few	TRBV7-9	CASSPRRPLNTEAFF	TGTGCCAGCAGCCCGCGGCGACCCCTGAACACTGAAGCTTTCTTT
NA	TRBJ2-7	NA	TRBV5-4	CASSGAGDKSYEQYF	TGTGCCAGCAGCGGGGCGGGGGACAAGAGTTACGAGCAGTACTTC
NA	TRBJ2-5	NA	TRBV19	CASSLGGAVRETQYF	TGTGCCAGTAGTTTGGGGGGGGCGGTCCGGGAGACCCAGTACTTC
NA	TRBJ1-5	NA	TRBV28	CASSFIVEGNQPQHF	TGTGCCAGCAGTTTTATTGTCGAGGGCAATCAGCCCCAGCATTTT
TRBD2	TRBJ2-1	NA	TRBV28	CASSLLLAGGYNEQFF	TGTGCCAGCAGTCTATTGCTAGCGGGGGGCTACAATGAGCAGTTCTTC
TRBD1	TRBJ1-1	NA	TRBV5-1	CASSTRTGMNTEAFF	TGCGCCAGCAGCACTAGGACAGGGATGAACACTGAAGCTTTCTTT
TRBD2	TRBJ2-1	NA	TRBV27	CASSLWGLAGVYNEQFF	TGTGCCAGCAGTTTATGGGGACTAGCGGGGGTATACAATGAGCAGTTCTTC
NA	TRBJ2-3	NA	TRBV11-2	CASSLVRGTDTQYF	TGTGCCAGCAGCTTAGTCCGGGGGACAGATACGCAGTATTTT
TRBD2	TRBJ2-1	NA	TRBV6-2/TRBV6-3	CASSYSLGAGEFNEQFF	TGTGCCAGCAGTTACTCACTGGGAGCGGGGGAGTTCAATGAGCAGTTCTTC
NA	TRBJ1-6	NA	TRBV4-3	CASSQERYSPLHF	TGCGCCAGCAGCCAAGAGAGATATTCACCCCTCCACTTT
TRBD1	TRBJ2-5	NA	TRBV10-3	CAISRTGMETQYF	TGTGCCATCAGTAGGACAGGGATGGAGACCCAGTACTTC